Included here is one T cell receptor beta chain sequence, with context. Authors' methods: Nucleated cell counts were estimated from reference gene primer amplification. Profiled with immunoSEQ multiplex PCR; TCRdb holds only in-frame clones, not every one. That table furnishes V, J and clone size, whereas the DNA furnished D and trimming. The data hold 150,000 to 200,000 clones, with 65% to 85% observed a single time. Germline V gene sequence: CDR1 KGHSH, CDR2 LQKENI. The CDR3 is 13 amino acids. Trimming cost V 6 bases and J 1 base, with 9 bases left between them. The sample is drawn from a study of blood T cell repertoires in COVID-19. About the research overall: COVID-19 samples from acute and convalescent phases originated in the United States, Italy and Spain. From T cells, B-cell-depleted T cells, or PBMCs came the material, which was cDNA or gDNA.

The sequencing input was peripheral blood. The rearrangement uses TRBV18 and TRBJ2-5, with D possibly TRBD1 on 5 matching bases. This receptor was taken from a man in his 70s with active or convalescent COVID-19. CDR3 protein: CASSPTVQETQYF. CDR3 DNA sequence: TGTGCCAGCTCCCCGACAGTCCAAGAGACCCAGTACTTC.